Sequencing of this T cell receptor (beta chain) was carried out in a study of PD-L1 blockade in urothelial cancer. Study-wide background: Peripheral blood specimens exhibited a median yield of approximately 150,000 T cells.

Profiling relied on immunoSEQ multiplex PCR, and the TCRdb table lists in-frame clones only, not all of them. The sample has around 100,000 clones; around 85% are singletons. A total of 1 to 8 samples per patient were collected pretreatment and on-treatment. The TCR originated in a man aged 50-59 years with urothelial cancer. This specimen consisted of PBMCs, obtained around atezolizumab (anti-PD-L1) treatment.

The CDR3 region has the DNA TGTGCCAGCGGGGGGAGCTCCTATAATTCACCCCTCCACTTT. This translates into CASGGSSYNSPLHF. The chain joins TRBV2 to TRBJ1-6, with D maybe TRBD1 (5 bases). CDR1 is SNHLY, CDR2 FYNNEI, per germline. The V and J ends lost 8 bases and 0 bases respectively, with 8 bases between them. The CDR3 extends over 14 amino acids.